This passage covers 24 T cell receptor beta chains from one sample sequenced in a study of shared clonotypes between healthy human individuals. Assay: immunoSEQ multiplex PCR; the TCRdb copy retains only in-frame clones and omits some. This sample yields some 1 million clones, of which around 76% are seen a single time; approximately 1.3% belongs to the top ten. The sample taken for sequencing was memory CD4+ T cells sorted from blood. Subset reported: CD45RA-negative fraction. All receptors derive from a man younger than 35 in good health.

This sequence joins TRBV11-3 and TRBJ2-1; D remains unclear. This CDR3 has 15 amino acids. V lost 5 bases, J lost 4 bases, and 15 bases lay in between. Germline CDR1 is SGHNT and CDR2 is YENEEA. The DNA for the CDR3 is TGTGCCAGCAGCCTCAAACAAGGAGATTACAATGAGCAGTTCTTC. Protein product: CASSLKQGDYNEQFF.

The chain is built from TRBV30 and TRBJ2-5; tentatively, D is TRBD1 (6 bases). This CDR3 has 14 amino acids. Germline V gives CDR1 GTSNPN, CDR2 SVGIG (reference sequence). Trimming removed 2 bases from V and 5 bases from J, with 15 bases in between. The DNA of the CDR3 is TGTGCCTGGAGTAAGCGGACAGTCTTGGAGACCCAGTACTTC. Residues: CAWSKRTVLETQYF.

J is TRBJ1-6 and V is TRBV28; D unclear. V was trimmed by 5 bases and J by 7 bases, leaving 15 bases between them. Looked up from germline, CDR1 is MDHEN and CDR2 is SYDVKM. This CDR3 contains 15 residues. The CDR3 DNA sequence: TGTGCCAGCAGTATAGGAAGATACGGGAATTCACCCCTCCACTTT. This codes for CASSIGRYGNSPLHF. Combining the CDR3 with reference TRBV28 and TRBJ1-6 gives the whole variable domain DVKVTQSSRYLVKRTGEKVFLECVQDMDHENMFWYRQDPGLGLRLIYFSYDVKMKEKGDIPEGYSVSREKKERFSLILESASTNQTSMYLCASSIGRYGNSPLHFGNGTRLTVT.

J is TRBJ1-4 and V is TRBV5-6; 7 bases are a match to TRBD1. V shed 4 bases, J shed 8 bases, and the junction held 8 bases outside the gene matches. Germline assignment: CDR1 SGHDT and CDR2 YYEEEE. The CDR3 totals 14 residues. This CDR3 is CASSRQGKGEKLFF. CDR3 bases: TGTGCCAGCAGCCGACAGGGTAAAGGGGAAAAACTGTTTTTT.

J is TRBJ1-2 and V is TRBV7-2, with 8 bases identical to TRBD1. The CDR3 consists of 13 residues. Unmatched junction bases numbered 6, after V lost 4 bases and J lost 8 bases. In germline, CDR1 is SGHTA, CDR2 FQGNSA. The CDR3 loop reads CASSSHRGGGYTF. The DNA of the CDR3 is TGTGCCAGCAGCTCGCACAGGGGGGGCGGCTACACCTTC.

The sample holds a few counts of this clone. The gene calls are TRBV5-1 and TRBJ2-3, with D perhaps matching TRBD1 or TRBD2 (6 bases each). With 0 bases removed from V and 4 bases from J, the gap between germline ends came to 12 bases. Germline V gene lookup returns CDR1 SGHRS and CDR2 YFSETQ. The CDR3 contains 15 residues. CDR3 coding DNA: TGCGCCAGCAGCTTGGAGGGGGGCTTCGCAGATACGCAGTATTTT. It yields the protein CASSLEGGFADTQYF.

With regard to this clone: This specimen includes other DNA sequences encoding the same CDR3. CDR3 amino acids: CASSLGQGAYEQYF. In nucleotides, the CDR3 is TGTGCCAGCAGCCTGGGACAGGGGGCATACGAGCAGTACTTC. J is TRBJ2-7 and V is TRBV7-2, with 12 nucleotides matching TRBD1. J gave up 4 bases and V 5 bases, and 3 bases lay outside the gene matches. The CDR3 is made up of 14 amino acids. From germline, CDR1 is SGHTA and CDR2 FQGNSA.

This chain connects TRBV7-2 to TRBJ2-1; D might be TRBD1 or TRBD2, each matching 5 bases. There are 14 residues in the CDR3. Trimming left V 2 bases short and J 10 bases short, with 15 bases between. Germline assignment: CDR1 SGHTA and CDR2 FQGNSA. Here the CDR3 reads CASSLTTGTWEQFF. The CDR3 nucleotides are TGTGCCAGCAGCTTAACTACCGGGACCTGGGAGCAGTTCTTC.

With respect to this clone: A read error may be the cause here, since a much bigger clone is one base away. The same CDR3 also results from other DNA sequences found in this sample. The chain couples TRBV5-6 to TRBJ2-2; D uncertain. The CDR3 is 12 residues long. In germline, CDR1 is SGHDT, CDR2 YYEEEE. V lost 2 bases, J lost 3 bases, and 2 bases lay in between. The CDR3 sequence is CASSLYTGELFF. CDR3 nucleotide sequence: TGTGCCAGCAGCTTATACACCGGGGAGCTGTTTTTT.

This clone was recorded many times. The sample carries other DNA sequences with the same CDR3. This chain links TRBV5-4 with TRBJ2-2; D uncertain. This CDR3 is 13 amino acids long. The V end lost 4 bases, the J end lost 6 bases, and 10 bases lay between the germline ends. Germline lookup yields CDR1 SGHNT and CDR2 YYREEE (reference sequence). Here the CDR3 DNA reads TGTGCCAGCAGCCTACGACCTTCCGGGGAGCTGTTTTTT. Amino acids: CASSLRPSGELFF.

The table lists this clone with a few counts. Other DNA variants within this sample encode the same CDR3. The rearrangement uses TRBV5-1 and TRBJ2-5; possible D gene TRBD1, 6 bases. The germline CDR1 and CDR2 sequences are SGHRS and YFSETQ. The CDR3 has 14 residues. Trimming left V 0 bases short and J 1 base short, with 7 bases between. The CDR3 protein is CASSLAGAQETQYF. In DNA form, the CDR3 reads TGCGCCAGCAGCTTGGCAGGGGCCCAAGAGACCCAGTACTTC. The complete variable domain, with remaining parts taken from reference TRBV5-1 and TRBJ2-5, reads KAGVTQTPRYLIKTRGQQVTLSCSPISGHRSVSWYQQTPGQGLQFLFEYFSETQRNKGNFPGRFSGRQFSNSRSEMNVSTLELGDSALYLCASSLAGAQETQYFGPGTRLLVL.

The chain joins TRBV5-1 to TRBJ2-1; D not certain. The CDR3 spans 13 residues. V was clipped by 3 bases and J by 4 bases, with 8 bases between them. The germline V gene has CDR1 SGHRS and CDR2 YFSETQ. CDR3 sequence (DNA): TGCGCCAGCAGCTGGCCCGTGTACAATGAGCAGTTCTTC. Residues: CASSWPVYNEQFF.

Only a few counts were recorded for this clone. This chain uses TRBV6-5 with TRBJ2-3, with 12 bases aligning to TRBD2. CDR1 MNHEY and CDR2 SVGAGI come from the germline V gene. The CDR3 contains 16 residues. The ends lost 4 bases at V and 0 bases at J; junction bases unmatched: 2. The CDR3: CASSSGLAGSTDTQYF. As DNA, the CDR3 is TGTGCCAGCAGTTCTGGACTAGCGGGGAGCACAGATACGCAGTATTTT.

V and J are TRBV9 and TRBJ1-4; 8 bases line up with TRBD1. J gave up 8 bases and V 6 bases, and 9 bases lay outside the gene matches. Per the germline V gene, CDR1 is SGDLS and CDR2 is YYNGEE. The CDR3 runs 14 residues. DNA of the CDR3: TGTGCCAGCAACAGGGGGGGATTATTAGAAAAACTGTTTTTT. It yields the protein CASNRGGLLEKLFF.

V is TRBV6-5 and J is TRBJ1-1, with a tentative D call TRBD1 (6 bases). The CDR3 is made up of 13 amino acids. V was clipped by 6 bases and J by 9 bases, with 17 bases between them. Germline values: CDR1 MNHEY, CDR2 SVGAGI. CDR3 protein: CASRWAGEAQAFF. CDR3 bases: TGTGCCAGCAGATGGGCAGGGGAGGCTCAAGCTTTCTTT.

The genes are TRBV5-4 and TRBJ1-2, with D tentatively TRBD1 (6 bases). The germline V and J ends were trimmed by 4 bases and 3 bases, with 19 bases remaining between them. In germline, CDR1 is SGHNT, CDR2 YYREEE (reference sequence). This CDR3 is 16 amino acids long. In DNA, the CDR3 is TGTGCCAGCAGCCATGAAGTAGGACAGCTAGACTATGGCTACACCTTC. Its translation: CASSHEVGQLDYGYTF.

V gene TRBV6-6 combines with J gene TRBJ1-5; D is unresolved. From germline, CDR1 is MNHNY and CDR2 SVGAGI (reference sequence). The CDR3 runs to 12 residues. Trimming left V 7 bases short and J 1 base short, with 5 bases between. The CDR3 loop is CASTRSNQPQHF. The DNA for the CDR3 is TGTGCCAGCACCAGAAGCAATCAGCCCCAGCATTTT.

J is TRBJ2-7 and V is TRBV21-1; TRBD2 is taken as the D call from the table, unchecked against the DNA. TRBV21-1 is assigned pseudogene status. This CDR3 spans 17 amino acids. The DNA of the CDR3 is TGTGCCAGCAGCCTCGGGACTAGCGGTTCCGAGAACCACGAGCAGTACTTC. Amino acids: CASSLGTSGSENHEQYF.

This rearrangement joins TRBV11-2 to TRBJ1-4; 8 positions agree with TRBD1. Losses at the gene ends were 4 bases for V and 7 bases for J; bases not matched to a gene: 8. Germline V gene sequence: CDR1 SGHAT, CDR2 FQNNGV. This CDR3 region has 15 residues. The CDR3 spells CASSSRTGRSEKLFF. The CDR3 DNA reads TGTGCCAGCAGCTCTAGGACAGGGAGGAGTGAAAAACTGTTTTTT.

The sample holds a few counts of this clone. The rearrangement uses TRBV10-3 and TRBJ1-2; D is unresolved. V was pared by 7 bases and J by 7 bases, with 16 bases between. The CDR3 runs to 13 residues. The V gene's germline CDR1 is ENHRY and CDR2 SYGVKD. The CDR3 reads CAITPGREGGYTF. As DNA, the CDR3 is TGTGCCATCACCCCGGGGAGGGAGGGTGGCTACACCTTC.

CDR3 sequence: CASSYSTSGRGEQFF. In nucleotides, the CDR3 is TGTGCCAGCAGTTACTCGACTAGCGGGAGGGGTGAGCAGTTCTTC. The chain combines TRBV6-5 with TRBJ2-1; 14 positions match TRBD2. The ends lost 0 bases at V and 9 bases at J; junction bases unmatched: 1. CDR1 and CDR2 (germline): MNHEY, SVGAGI. The CDR3 totals 15 residues.

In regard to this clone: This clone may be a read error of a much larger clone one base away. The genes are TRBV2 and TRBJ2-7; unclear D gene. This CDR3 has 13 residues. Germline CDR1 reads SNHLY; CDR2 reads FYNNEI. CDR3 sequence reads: CANSENTSYEQYF. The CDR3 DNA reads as TGTGCCAACAGTGAAAACACCAGCTACGAGCAGTACTTC.

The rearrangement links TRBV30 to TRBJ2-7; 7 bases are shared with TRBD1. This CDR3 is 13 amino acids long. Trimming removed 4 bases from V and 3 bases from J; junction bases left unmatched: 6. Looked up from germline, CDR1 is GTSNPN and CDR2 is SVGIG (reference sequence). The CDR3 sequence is CAWTRQGIYEQYF. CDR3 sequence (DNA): TGTGCCTGGACCAGACAGGGAATCTACGAGCAGTACTTC. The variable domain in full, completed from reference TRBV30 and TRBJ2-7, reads SQTIHQWPATLVQPVGSPLSLECTVEGTSNPNLYWYRQAAGRGLQLLFYSVGIGQISSEVPQNLSASRPQDRQFILSSKKLLLSDSGFYLCAWTRQGIYEQYFGPGTRLTVT.

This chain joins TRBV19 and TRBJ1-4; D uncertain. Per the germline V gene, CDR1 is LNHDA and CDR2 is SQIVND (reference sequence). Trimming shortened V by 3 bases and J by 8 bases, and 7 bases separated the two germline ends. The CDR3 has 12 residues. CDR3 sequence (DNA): TGTGCCAGTAGTATGGGCAGCGAAAAACTGTTTTTT. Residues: CASSMGSEKLFF.